This entry lists 7 T cell receptor beta chains sequenced from one sample in a study of blood T cell repertoires in COVID-19. Here immunoSEQ multiplex PCR was the method, and the copy in TCRdb shows in-frame clones only, minus some. The table lists 150,000 to 200,000 clones, roughly 77% of them singletons. Material: peripheral blood. These receptor sequences come from a human donor in a cohort sampled during active COVID-19.

A single count supports this clone. The rearrangement joins TRBV11-3 to TRBJ2-7; 10 nucleotides match TRBD2. CDR3 length: 15 amino acids. CDR1 and CDR2 (germline): SGHNT, YENEEA. V shed 4 bases and J 4 bases; nucleotides not matched to a gene: 7. The CDR3 nucleotides are TGTGCCAGCAGCTACGGGGCGGGACTAGCGTACGAGCAGTACTTC. Residues: CASSYGAGLAYEQYF.

This clone appeared a few times. The chain carries TRBV5-4 and TRBJ1-2; possible D gene TRBD1, 5 bases. V lost 0 bases and J 2 bases, leaving 8 bases between the germline ends. Germline-derived CDR1 and CDR2 are SGHNT and YYREEE (reference sequence). The length of the CDR3 is 14 residues. The DNA of the CDR3 is TGTGCCAGCAGCTTGGACGCAGGGAACTATGGCTACACCTTC. This sequence encodes CASSLDAGNYGYTF.

This chain connects TRBV11-3 to TRBJ2-1, with 9 bases lining up with TRBD1. J gave up 2 bases and V 5 bases, and 4 bases lay outside the gene matches. CDR1 and CDR2 (germline): SGHNT, YENEEA. This CDR3 contains 15 residues. The DNA for the CDR3 is TGTGCCAGCAGCAAGGACAGGGGACCCTACAATGAGCAGTTCTTC. Translating gives CASSKDRGPYNEQFF. Full variable domain (rest looked up from reference TRBV11-3 and TRBJ2-1): EAGVVQSPRYKIIEKKQPVAFWCNPISGHNTLYWYLQNLGQGPELLIRYENEEAVDDSQLPKDRFSAERLKGVDSTLKIQPAELGDSAVYLCASSKDRGPYNEQFFGPGTRLTVL.

This clone occurred once. The V call is TRBV6-5, the J call TRBJ1-2; D possibly corresponds to TRBD1 (5 bases). Germline V gene data show CDR1 as MNHEY and CDR2 as SVGAGI. Trimming removed 0 bases from V and 1 base from J, with 12 bases in between. The CDR3 contains 16 residues. This chain's CDR3 is CASSYSGDYFNYGYTF. CDR3 in DNA: TGTGCCAGCAGTTACTCAGGGGACTATTTTAACTATGGCTACACCTTC.

The chain has TRBV19 and TRBJ2-5; 10 bases agree with TRBD2. The CDR3 has 15 amino acids. The V segment lost 11 bases and the J segment 2 bases; nucleotides outside the gene matches: 11. Germline assignment: CDR1 LNHDA and CDR2 SQIVND (reference sequence). CDR3 residues: CAASLAGARQETQYF. CDR3 bases: TGTGCCGCGAGTCTAGCGGGGGCCAGACAAGAGACCCAGTACTTC.

Here the CDR3 DNA reads TGTGCCAGCTTCCCCTCGGGCACAGATACGCAGTATTTT. The encoded protein is CASFPSGTDTQYF. The chain carries TRBV7-9 and TRBJ2-3; D call uncertain. This CDR3 comprises 13 residues. Germline assignment: CDR1 SEHNR and CDR2 FQNEAQ (reference sequence). Between the trimmed V and J ends, which lost 8 bases and 1 base, there was a span of 10 bases.

The rearrangement uses TRBV7-7 and TRBJ2-1; TRBD2 agrees at 14 bases. This CDR3 contains 15 residues. Germline V CDR1 and CDR2: SSHAT, FNYEAQ (reference sequence). Germline trimming cut 8 bases from V and 12 bases from J; bases unmatched to any gene: 12. The chain's CDR3 is CASSPGTSGGPRQFF. The DNA for the CDR3 is TGTGCCAGCTCCCCGGGGACTAGCGGGGGCCCGAGGCAGTTCTTC.